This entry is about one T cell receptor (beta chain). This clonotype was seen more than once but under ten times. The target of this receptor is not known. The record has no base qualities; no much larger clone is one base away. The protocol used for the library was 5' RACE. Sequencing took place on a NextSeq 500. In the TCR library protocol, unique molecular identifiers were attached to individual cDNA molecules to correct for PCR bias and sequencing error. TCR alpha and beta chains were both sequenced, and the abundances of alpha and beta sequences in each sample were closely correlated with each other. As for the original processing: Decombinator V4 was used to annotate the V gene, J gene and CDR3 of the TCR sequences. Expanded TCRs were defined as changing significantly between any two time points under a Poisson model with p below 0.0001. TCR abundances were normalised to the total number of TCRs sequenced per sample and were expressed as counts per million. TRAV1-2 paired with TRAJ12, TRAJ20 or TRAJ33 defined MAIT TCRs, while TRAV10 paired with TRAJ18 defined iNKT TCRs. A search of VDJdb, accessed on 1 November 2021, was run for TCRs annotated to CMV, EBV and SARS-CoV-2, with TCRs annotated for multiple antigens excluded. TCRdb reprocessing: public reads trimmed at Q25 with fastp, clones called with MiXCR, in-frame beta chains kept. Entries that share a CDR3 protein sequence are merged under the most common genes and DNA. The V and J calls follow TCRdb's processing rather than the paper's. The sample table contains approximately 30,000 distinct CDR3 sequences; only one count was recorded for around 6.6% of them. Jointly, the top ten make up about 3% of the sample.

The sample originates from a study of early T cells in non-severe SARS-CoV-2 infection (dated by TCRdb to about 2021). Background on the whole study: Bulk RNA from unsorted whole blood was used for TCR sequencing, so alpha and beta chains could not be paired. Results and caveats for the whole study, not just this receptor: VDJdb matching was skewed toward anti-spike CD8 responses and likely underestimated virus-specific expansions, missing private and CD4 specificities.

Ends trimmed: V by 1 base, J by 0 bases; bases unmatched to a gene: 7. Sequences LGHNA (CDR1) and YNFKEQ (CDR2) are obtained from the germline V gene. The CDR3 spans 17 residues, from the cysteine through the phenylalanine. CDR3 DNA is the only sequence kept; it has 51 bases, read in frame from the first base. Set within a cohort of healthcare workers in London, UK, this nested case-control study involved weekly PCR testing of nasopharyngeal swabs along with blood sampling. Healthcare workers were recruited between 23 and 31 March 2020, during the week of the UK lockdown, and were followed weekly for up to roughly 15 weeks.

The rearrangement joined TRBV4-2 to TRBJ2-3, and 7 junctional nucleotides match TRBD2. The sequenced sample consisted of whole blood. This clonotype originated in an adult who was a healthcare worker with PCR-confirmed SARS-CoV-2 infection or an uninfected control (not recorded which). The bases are TGTGCCAGCAGCCAAGTATGGAGCGGGACTAGCACAGATACGCAGTATTTT. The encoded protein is CASSQVWSGTSTDTQYF.